This is a list of T cell receptor beta chains from one sample in a study of OX40 agonist ivuxolimab in advanced cancers. Here immunoSEQ multiplex PCR was the method, and the copy in TCRdb shows in-frame clones only, minus some. Of 98,000 or so clones in the sample, nearly 90% were seen once. The sequenced sample was CD4+ or CD8+ T cells sorted from blood, obtained in a trial of the OX40 agonist ivuxolimab. These receptors originate from an adult with an advanced solid tumor such as melanoma, head and neck, liver or kidney cancer. Each CDR3 is given with its conserved first and last residue. The D gene is left open where the match is weak.

j_gene: TRBJ1-1
v_gene: TRBV4-1
d_gene: TRBD1
CDR3aa: CASSQETGMNTEAFF

j_gene: TRBJ2-1
v_gene: TRBV28
d_gene: TRBD1
CDR3aa: CASTIHRGMVSNEQFF

j_gene: TRBJ1-1
v_gene: TRBV19
d_gene: -
CDR3aa: CASSYGRQANTEAFF

j_gene: TRBJ2-7
v_gene: TRBV19
d_gene: -
CDR3aa: CASSLGEGYEQYF

j_gene: TRBJ2-1
v_gene: TRBV5-5
d_gene: -
CDR3aa: CASKIPRGNEQFF

j_gene: TRBJ2-3
v_gene: TRBV7-6
d_gene: TRBD2
CDR3aa: CASSLVAGVTDTQYF

j_gene: TRBJ2-5
v_gene: TRBV7-9
d_gene: TRBD2
CDR3aa: CASSLGGSVVETQYF

j_gene: TRBJ1-1
v_gene: TRBV18
d_gene: -
CDR3aa: CASSTLGAGDDTEAFF

j_gene: TRBJ1-4
v_gene: TRBV5-1
d_gene: -
CDR3aa: CASSPERGSEKLFF

j_gene: TRBJ1-4
v_gene: TRBV7-8
d_gene: -
CDR3aa: CASSGRGPNEKLFF

j_gene: TRBJ1-2
v_gene: TRBV6-5
d_gene: -
CDR3aa: CASREGVYYGYTF